The 12 T cell receptor beta chains reported below all come from one sample, sequenced in a study of shared clonotypes between healthy human individuals. Assay used: immunoSEQ multiplex PCR; TCRdb lists only in-frame clones, some missing. The table records 2 million or so clones, about 95% of them present only once. CD45RO-negative, CCR7-positively selected cells formed the naive CD8 fraction, excluding terminally differentiated effector memory CD45RA+ cells. The sample comprised naive CD8+ T cells sorted from blood. These TCRs come from a man younger than 35 in good health.

The chain has TRBV11-2 and TRBJ2-2; D not resolved. CDR1 and CDR2 (germline): SGHAT, FQNNGV. There are 16 residues in the CDR3. Deletions cut 1 base from V and 2 bases from J, with 11 bases between. CDR3 coding DNA: TGTGCCAGCAGCTTAGCGGGCCGGGCAAACACCGGGGAGCTGTTTTTT. It specifies CASSLAGRANTGELFF. Supplemented by reference TRBV11-2 and TRBJ2-2, the full variable domain reads EAGVAQSPRYKIIEKRQSVAFWCNPISGHATLYWYQQILGQGPKLLIQFQNNGVVDDSQLPKDRFSAERLKGVDSTLKIQPAKLEDSAVYLCASSLAGRANTGELFFGEGSRLTVL.

The chain has TRBV7-9 and TRBJ1-1, with D maybe TRBD1 (6 bases). This CDR3 spans 13 amino acids. Trimming took off 4 bases at V and 5 bases at J, with 11 bases between the two ends. Germline CDR1 SEHNR, CDR2 FQNEAQ (reference sequence). The CDR3 nucleotides read TGTGCCAGCAGCTACACCACAGGGACTGAAGCTTTCTTT. Its protein is CASSYTTGTEAFF. Together with reference TRBV7-9 and TRBJ1-1, the CDR3 gives the full variable domain: DTGVSQNPRHKITKRGQNVTFRCDPISEHNRLYWYRQTLGQGPEFLTYFQNEAQLEKSRLLSDRFSAERPKGSFSTLEIQRTEQGDSAMYLCASSYTTGTEAFFGQGTRLTVV.

CDR3 sequence (DNA): TGTGCCAGCAGCCTACAGGGGGCGCGTTTCAGCCCTGGGGCCAACGTCCTGACTTTC. Its translation is CASSLQGARFSPGANVLTF. This chain links TRBV7-9 with TRBJ2-6; 9 bases agree with TRBD1. CDR3 size: 19 residues. Germline V gene lookup returns CDR1 SEHNR and CDR2 FQNEAQ (reference sequence). V was pared by 5 bases and J by 2 bases, with 13 bases of the junction left unmatched.

In this sample, this clone turned up a few times. This chain connects TRBV2 to TRBJ2-2; 7 bases align to TRBD2. The J segment lost 1 base and the V segment lost 4 bases, leaving 3 bases of the junction unmatched. This CDR3 is built from 15 residues. Germline values: CDR1 SNHLY, CDR2 FYNNEI. CDR3 protein: CASSGDYMNTGELFF. In DNA, the CDR3 is TGTGCCAGCAGTGGGGACTACATGAACACCGGGGAGCTGTTTTTT.

V and J are TRBV7-9 and TRBJ2-5, with D unresolved. The germline V gene has CDR1 SEHNR and CDR2 FQNEAQ (reference sequence). CDR3 length: 13 amino acids. Trimming took 5 bases from V and 5 from J, leaving 12 bases between them. DNA for the CDR3: TGTGCCAGCAGCAATCCCTTGGTCGAGACCCAGTACTTC. This translates into CASSNPLVETQYF.

The chain links TRBV11-2 to TRBJ2-7; TRBD1 matches 12 bases. The CDR3 extends over 15 amino acids. V lost 5 bases and J lost 1; bases outside the gene matches: 3. Germline V lookup: CDR1 SGHAT, CDR2 FQNNGV. The CDR3 region is CASSMGQGASYEQYF. CDR3 nucleotide sequence: TGTGCCAGCAGCATGGGACAGGGGGCTTCCTACGAGCAGTACTTC.

The chain joins TRBV30 to TRBJ2-3; D gene uncertain. Trimming removed 4 bases from V and 6 bases from J, with 14 bases in between. Germline values: CDR1 GTSNPN, CDR2 SVGIG (reference sequence). The CDR3 sequence is 13 residues long. CDR3: CAWTTATWDTQYF. The DNA for the CDR3 is TGTGCCTGGACTACAGCGACCTGGGATACGCAGTATTTT.

This clone appeared once. V and J are TRBV4-3 and TRBJ1-1, with D perhaps matching TRBD1 (6 bases). There are 15 residues in the CDR3. V was cut by 1 base and J by 5 bases, with 14 bases left in between. Germline CDR1 reads LGHNA; CDR2 reads YSLEER. The CDR3 DNA reads TGCGCCAGCAGCCAAGTATATTTGGGGGCTACTGAAGCTTTCTTT. It yields the protein CASSQVYLGATEAFF.

This chain uses TRBV29-1 with TRBJ2-7, with D possibly being TRBD1 or TRBD2 (6 bases each). V lost 1 base to trimming and J lost 3 bases, with 13 bases between them. The CDR3 length is 14 residues. The germline V gene encodes CDR1 SQVTM and CDR2 ANQGSEA. This CDR3 reads CSVEGSRGDYEQYF. CDR3 in DNA: TGCAGCGTTGAAGGGAGTAGGGGGGACTACGAGCAGTACTTC.

The genes are TRBV5-1 and TRBJ2-1; TRBD1 agrees at 8 bases. With 0 bases clipped from V and 3 bases from J, the junction kept 5 bases outside the gene matches. The germline V gene encodes CDR1 SGHRS and CDR2 YFSETQ. This CDR3 has 16 amino acids. This CDR3 is CASSLAIGQGYNEQFF. For the CDR3, the DNA is TGCGCCAGCAGCTTGGCAATTGGACAGGGCTACAATGAGCAGTTCTTC.

V and J are TRBV6-1 and TRBJ2-7; a possible D gene is TRBD1 (5 bases). V lost 5 bases and J 0 bases, leaving 14 bases between the germline ends. This CDR3 is built from 15 residues. CDR1 is MNHNS, CDR2 SASEGT, per germline. CDR3 residues: CASSKNRFSSYEQYF. The CDR3 DNA reads TGTGCCAGCAGTAAGAACAGGTTTAGCTCCTACGAGCAGTACTTC.

J is TRBJ2-5 and V is TRBV7-9; no definite D call. This CDR3 spans 16 amino acids. Germline V lookup: CDR1 SEHNR, CDR2 FQNEAQ (reference sequence). The V end was cut by 5 bases, the J end by 2 bases, with 18 bases between. The DNA for the CDR3 is TGTGCCAGCAGCGACGCCTATGGGGTTGCACAAGAGACCCAGTACTTC. Translation gives CASSDAYGVAQETQYF.